One and the same sample provided the 8 T cell receptor beta chains below, sequenced in a study of blood T cells in healthy people across ages. For the second PCR, which ran for about 6 to 11 cycles, a sample-barcoded 5' primer and a J-beta primer mix were used. TCRdb processed the 5' RACE reads anew with MiXCR; each CDR3 protein has one entry. The table lists around 650,000 distinct CDR3 sequences, about a third of them singletons. The sequencing sample was made of blood. These receptors were taken from an elderly woman in good health.

Remarks on this clonotype: A single base separates this from a much larger clone, so it may be a read error. Here the CDR3 DNA reads TGTGCCGGCAGCCTAGGGACTAGCGGGGTGAGCTCCTACAATGAGCAGTTCTTC. It codes for CAGSLGTSGVSSYNEQFF. The genes are TRBV7-9 and TRBJ2-1, with TRBD2 matching 13 bases. The germline V gene encodes CDR1 SEHNR and CDR2 FQNEAQ (reference sequence). The CDR3 is made up of 18 amino acids.

This clonotype was picked up many times. V is TRBV9 and J is TRBJ2-1; 9 positions match TRBD2. The ends lost 3 bases at V and 15 bases at J; junction bases unmatched: 16. Germline values: CDR1 SGDLS, CDR2 YYNGEE. The CDR3 is made up of 15 amino acids. DNA for the CDR3: TGTGCCAGCAGCGCGACTAGCGGCTACTCCAAAGGTGCGTTCTTC. This translates into CASSATSGYSKGAFF.

This clonotype showed up many times. The chain employs TRBV18 and TRBJ2-7, with unresolved D. Trimming stripped 8 bases from V and 4 bases from J, with 12 bases between. CDR1 KGHSH and CDR2 LQKENI come from the germline V gene. The CDR3 is 12 residues long. The CDR3 nucleotides read TGTGCCAGCAGCCGAACAGATTACGAGCAGTACTTC. This encodes CASSRTDYEQYF.

This clonotype was seen once. Written as DNA, the CDR3 is TGTGCCAGCAGTCCCCTTAGAGTGGATAGCACAGATACGCAGTATTTT. This gives the protein CASSPLRVDSTDTQYF. V is TRBV27 and J is TRBJ2-3; D is unclear. Looked up from germline, CDR1 is MNHEY and CDR2 is SMNVEV (reference sequence). V lost 5 bases, J lost 0 bases, and 15 bases lay in between. This CDR3 has 16 amino acids.

This chain joins TRBV6-2 or TRBV6-3 and TRBJ1-4; a weak D match, TRBD1 (6 bases). The CDR3 sequence is 14 residues long. Germline assignment: CDR1 MNHEY and CDR2 SVGEGT. The V and J ends lost 6 bases and 4 bases respectively, with 12 bases between them. The chain's CDR3 is CASRRGQINEKLFF. Written as DNA, the CDR3 is TGTGCCAGCAGACGCGGACAGATTAATGAAAAACTGTTTTTT.

There are many counts of this clonotype. The V and J genes are TRBV3-1 and TRBJ2-6; D tentatively reads TRBD1 or TRBD2 (6 bases each). Trimming cost V 0 bases and J 4 bases, with 10 bases left between them. The CDR3 runs to 16 residues. CDR1 is LGHDT and CDR2 is YNNKEL in the germline V gene (reference sequence). CDR3 in DNA: TGTGCCAGCAGCCAAGATGGGGGGACAGGGGCCAACGTCCTGACTTTC. This codes for CASSQDGGTGANVLTF. The complete variable domain, with remaining parts taken from reference TRBV3-1 and TRBJ2-6, reads DTAVSQTPKYLVTQMGNDKSIKCEQNLGHDTMYWYKQDSKKFLKIMFSYNNKELIINETVPNRFSPKSPDKAHLNLHINSLELGDSAVYFCASSQDGGTGANVLTFGAGSRLTVL.

V usage is TRBV5-6 and J usage is TRBJ1-2; no firm D call. Germline-derived CDR1 and CDR2 are SGHDT and YYEEEE. V lost 1 base and J 7 bases, leaving 14 bases between the germline ends. CDR3 size: 14 residues. The CDR3 protein is CASSLTRPGRGYTF. CDR3 in DNA: TGTGCCAGCAGCTTGACCAGGCCCGGACGTGGCTACACCTTC.

Note on this clonotype: Possible read error: a much larger clone is one base away. The V and J genes are TRBV5-1 and TRBJ1-1, with 8 bases fitting TRBD1. The CDR3 length is 14 residues. V shed 4 bases, J shed 4 bases, and the junction held 6 bases outside the gene matches. Germline CDR1 SGHRS, CDR2 YFSETQ. CDR3 bases: TGCGCCAGCAGCACACAGGGGGGGAGCACTGAAGCTTTCTTT. This encodes CASSTQGGSTEAFF.